These 18 T cell receptor beta chains share one sample of origin, sequenced in a study of blood T cell repertoires in COVID-19. Sequencing used immunoSEQ multiplex PCR; TCRdb keeps in-frame clones, though not all of them. This table holds 150,000 to 200,000 clones, 80% to 85% found once. Sequencing used PBMCs or T cells enriched from blood (not recorded which). The receptors shown here come from a man between 35 and 55 years old who had recovered from COVID-19.

The rearrangement links TRBV5-1 to TRBJ2-2; D is undetermined. Germline values: CDR1 SGHRS, CDR2 YFSETQ. Trimming removed 4 bases at V and 3 bases at J, with 7 bases between. CDR3 length equals 13 residues. The CDR3 sequence is CASSRVDTGELFF. CDR3 nucleotides: TGCGCCAGCAGCCGGGTTGACACCGGGGAGCTGTTTTTT.

CDR3 residues: CASSKWTGAVLSEQYF. CDR3 DNA: TGTGCCAGCAGTAAATGGACAGGGGCGGTATTAAGCGAGCAGTACTTC. This sequence joins TRBV6-2 or TRBV6-3 and TRBJ2-7; TRBD1 agrees at 9 bases. Germline trimming cut 5 bases from V and 6 bases from J; bases unmatched to any gene: 14. Germline CDR1 and CDR2: MNHEY and SVGEGT. The CDR3 consists of 16 residues.

The J gene is TRBJ2-3, the V gene TRBV5-1; D might be TRBD2 (5 bases). From germline, CDR1 is SGHRS and CDR2 YFSETQ. The ends were cut back, 0 bases at V and 4 bases at J, with 12 bases in the middle. This CDR3 comprises 15 residues. For the CDR3, the DNA is TGCGCCAGCAGCTTGGGGCGGGTCTCGCCAGATACGCAGTATTTT. This codes for CASSLGRVSPDTQYF.

The gene calls are TRBV9 and TRBJ2-2, with no clear D. V was pared by 0 bases and J by 9 bases, with 9 bases between. The CDR3 totals 13 residues. Germline-derived CDR1 and CDR2 are SGDLS and YYNGEE. The CDR3 coding sequence is TGTGCCAGCAGCGTAGCCCGCGCCCGGGAGCTGTTTTTT. Its protein is CASSVARARELFF. The entire variable domain, with the rest obtained from reference TRBV9 and TRBJ2-2, is as follows: DSGVTQTPKHLITATGQRVTLRCSPRSGDLSVYWYQQSLDQGLQFLIQYYNGEERAKGNILERFSAQQFPDLHSELNLSSLELGDSALYFCASSVARARELFFGEGSRLTVL.

This sequence joins TRBV19 and TRBJ1-5, with D possibly matching TRBD1 (5 bases). This CDR3 has 17 amino acids. Germline V gene lookup returns CDR1 LNHDA and CDR2 SQIVND (reference sequence). Trimming removed 8 bases at V and 0 bases at J, with 20 bases between. The CDR3 is CASSEGWRGDSNQPQHF. CDR3 coding DNA: TGTGCCAGTTCTGAAGGGTGGAGGGGAGATAGCAATCAGCCCCAGCATTTT.

The gene calls are TRBV18 and TRBJ1-4; D is possibly TRBD1 (5 bases). The CDR3 has 16 amino acids. The germline gives CDR1 KGHSH, CDR2 LQKENI. V shed 3 bases and J shed 0 bases, with 11 bases lying between them. The CDR3 region is CASSPGHQSTNEKLFF. In nucleotides, the CDR3 is TGTGCCAGCTCACCCGGACACCAATCAACTAATGAAAAACTGTTTTTT.

CDR3 sequence: CASSDQHKGKDTQYF. In nucleotides, the CDR3 is TGTGCCAGCAGTGACCAGCACAAGGGGAAAGATACGCAGTATTTT. The chain combines TRBV6-1 with TRBJ2-3; weak D call: TRBD1 (5 bases). Germline CDR1 MNHNS, CDR2 SASEGT. This CDR3 has 15 amino acids. Trimming shortened V by 3 bases and J by 5 bases, and 15 bases separated the two germline ends.

The rearrangement joins TRBV27 to TRBJ2-5; D is possibly TRBD2 (7 bases). CDR1 and CDR2 from the germline V gene are MNHEY and SMNVEV (reference sequence). The CDR3 has 15 residues. V lost 7 bases, J lost 3 bases, and 18 bases lay in between. This CDR3 reads CASKRGGNREETQYF. The CDR3 nucleotides are TGTGCCAGCAAAAGGGGGGGAAATCGGGAAGAGACCCAGTACTTC.

The rearrangement uses TRBV30 and TRBJ2-3; 12 bases line up with TRBD2. The germline V gene has CDR1 GTSNPN and CDR2 SVGIG (reference sequence). Trimming at V came to 2 bases and at J to 1 base, leaving 4 bases not matched to a gene. This CDR3 region has 16 residues. This chain's CDR3 is CAWSPGTSGRTDTQYF. The DNA for the CDR3 is TGTGCCTGGAGTCCCGGGACTAGCGGGCGCACAGATACGCAGTATTTT.

This chain joins TRBV4-2 and TRBJ1-5, with D possibly being TRBD1 (6 bases). Trimming shortened V by 3 bases and J by 3 bases, and 12 bases separated the two germline ends. Per the germline V gene, CDR1 is LGHNA and CDR2 is YNFKEQ. This CDR3 region has 15 residues. CDR3 DNA sequence: TGTGCCAGCAGCCAGGGGGCAGGGGTCAATCAGCCCCAGCATTTT. This translates into CASSQGAGVNQPQHF.

CDR3 residues: CASSQGTSGGAGETQYF. As DNA, the CDR3 is TGCGCCAGCAGCCAAGGTACTAGCGGGGGGGCCGGAGAGACCCAGTACTTC. The genes are TRBV4-1 and TRBJ2-5, with 13 bases matching TRBD2. Germline-derived CDR1 and CDR2 are MGHRA and YSYEKL. The CDR3 covers 17 residues. Trimming cost V 1 base and J 4 bases; bases outside gene matches: 6.

The genes are TRBV19 and TRBJ1-5; 9 bases agree with TRBD1. CDR1 LNHDA and CDR2 SQIVND come from the germline V gene (reference sequence). The junction had 11 bases not matched to a gene; V was cut back by 7 bases and J by 7 bases. The CDR3 totals 15 residues. CDR3: CASTSQGAWDQPQHF. CDR3 in DNA: TGTGCCAGTACCTCACAGGGGGCGTGGGACCAGCCCCAGCATTTT. Variable domain in full (rest from reference TRBV19 and TRBJ1-5): DGGITQSPKYLFRKEGQNVTLSCEQNLNHDAMYWYRQDPGQGLRLIYYSQIVNDFQKGDIAEGYSVSREKKESFPLTVTSAQKNPTAFYLCASTSQGAWDQPQHFGDGTRLSIL.

V usage is TRBV5-1 and J usage is TRBJ2-4, with 7 bases fitting TRBD1. With V trimmed by 3 bases and J by 0 bases, 9 bases remained unmatched. Germline-derived CDR1 and CDR2 are SGHRS and YFSETQ. The CDR3 consists of 17 residues. CDR3 residues: CASSSYRQGLAKNIQYF. The CDR3 region has the DNA TGCGCCAGCAGCTCCTACCGACAGGGTCTAGCCAAAAACATTCAGTACTTC.

This clone appeared a few times. The gene calls are TRBV2 and TRBJ1-5; 8 bases agree with TRBD1. This CDR3 is built from 15 residues. The V gene's germline CDR1 is SNHLY and CDR2 FYNNEI. With V trimmed by 5 bases and J by 2 bases, 5 bases remained unmatched. The CDR3 sequence: CASSRPGQGNQPQHF. CDR3 sequence (DNA): TGTGCCAGCAGTCGCCCGGGACAGGGCAATCAGCCCCAGCATTTT.

This clone was picked up a small number of times. The V gene is TRBV5-1, the J gene TRBJ1-4; D possibly corresponds to TRBD1 (6 bases). Germline assignment: CDR1 SGHRS and CDR2 YFSETQ. The CDR3 runs to 15 residues. Trimming cost V 3 bases and J 12 bases, with 21 bases left between them. DNA for the CDR3: TGCGCCAGCAGCTGGGGGCGACGGCCTGAGGGGGAACTGTTTTTT. Its translation is CASSWGRRPEGELFF.

The chain joins TRBV3-1 (or the pseudogene TRBV3-2) to TRBJ2-5; TRBD2 matches at 7 bases. The CDR3 covers 16 residues. The trim removed 3 bases at V and 5 bases at J, leaving 12 bases unmatched. Germline V gene lookup returns CDR1 LGHDT and CDR2 YNNKEL (reference sequence). The CDR3 region is CASSQNLAALVETQYF. DNA for the CDR3: TGTGCCAGCAGCCAGAATCTAGCGGCCTTGGTTGAGACCCAGTACTTC.

The chain combines TRBV2 with TRBJ1-1, with 9 bases aligning to TRBD1. Trimming at V came to 8 bases and at J to 0 bases, leaving 7 bases not matched to a gene. Germline CDR1 SNHLY, CDR2 FYNNEI. The CDR3 consists of 15 residues. DNA of the CDR3: TGTGCCAGCTCCCGGGACAGGGCTTTGAACACTGAAGCTTTCTTT. This encodes CASSRDRALNTEAFF. The variable domain in full, with the rest retrieved from reference TRBV2 and TRBJ1-1, is EPEVTQTPSHQVTQMGQEVILRCVPISNHLYFYWYRQILGQKVEFLVSFYNNEISEKSEIFDDQFSVERPDGSNFTLKIRSTKLEDSAMYFCASSRDRALNTEAFFGQGTRLTVV.

V is TRBV5-1 and J is TRBJ1-2; D remains ambiguous. This CDR3 has 13 amino acids. Trimming pared 1 base from V and 6 bases from J, leaving 10 bases between. Germline CDR1 SGHRS, CDR2 YFSETQ. For the CDR3, the DNA is TGCGCCAGCAGCTTGTCACCTGGGCATGGCTACACCTTC. Amino acids: CASSLSPGHGYTF.